What follows describes a single TCR beta chain. The sample belongs to a study of shared clonotypes between healthy human individuals. V shed 2 bases and J 5 bases; nucleotides not matched to a gene: 6. The germline gives CDR1 WSHSY, CDR2 SAAADI. The CDR3 has 15 amino acids. Deep-level running was used for the assay. TCRdb's copy holds only in-frame clones and misses some; the assay was immunoSEQ multiplex PCR. Of about 520,000 clones listed, approximately 95% are singletons. Sequencing was done on a sample of naive CD4+ T cells sorted from blood. The subset: CD45RA+ positively selected. The chain employs TRBV10-2 and TRBJ1-2, with 9 bases that match TRBD1. The TCR sequence derives from a woman in her twenties or thirties in good health. Here the CDR3 DNA reads TGCGCCAGCAGTGAGGGCCCCGGGACAGGGTATGGCTACACCTTC. Protein sequence: CASSEGPGTGYGYTF.